This paragraph reports one T cell receptor beta chain. The entry originates in a study of tumour-infiltrating T cells in Burkitt lymphoma. Study-level information: Repertoire clonality predicted overall and progression-free survival.

Libraries were prepared by immunoSEQ multiplex PCR; TCRdb keeps only in-frame clonotypes and omits some of them. The sample lists 45,000 to 60,000 clones; around 29% were seen once. This CDR3 has 18 residues. The ends were cut back, 7 bases at V and 5 bases at J, with 27 bases in the middle. Germline lookup yields CDR1 LNHDA and CDR2 SQIVND (reference sequence). The specimen sequenced was tumor tissue. This TCR derives from a human donor with Burkitt lymphoma. The genes are TRBV19 and TRBJ1-5; D remains unclear. The CDR3 nucleotides read TGTGCCAGTATCCCCCCCTCCTGGCGGCCCACCCCATATCAGCCCCAGCATTTT. It specifies CASIPPSWRPTPYQPQHF.